Listed below are T cell receptor beta chains from one sample, sequenced in a study of cytomegalovirus exposure and HLA in healthy donors. Repertoires were generated with immunoSEQ multiplex PCR, while TCRdb's copy carries only in-frame clones and drops some. The table has about 270,000 clones, 75% to 90% seen once. The sequenced sample consisted of PBMCs. These receptors all stem from a man aged 35-49 years in good health and CMV-seropositive. Both conserved end residues are part of each CDR3. Fields, in order: D gene, V gene, J gene, clone size, CDR3 protein, CDR3 DNA. The D gene is left open where the match is weak. Clone size, where shown, is once, few, many, or a class for clones that have expanded.

TRBD2,TRBV15,TRBJ2-1,once,CATSRTLGGRWSYNEQFF,TGTGCCACCAGCCGGACCCTGGGAGGGAGATGGTCCTACAATGAGCAGTTCTTC
TRBD2,TRBV11-1,TRBJ2-5,.,CASSPRTRRQETQYF,TGTGCCAGCAGCCCCAGGACTAGAAGGCAAGAGACCCAGTACTTC
TRBD1,TRBV6-6,TRBJ2-7,.,CASSYTTGGAGVQYF,TGTGCCAGCAGTTACACGACAGGGGGCGCTGGGGTCCAGTACTTC
TRBD1,TRBV5-1,TRBJ1-1,.,CASSLTGEGGTEAFF,TGCGCCAGCAGCCTGACAGGGGAGGGTGGCACTGAAGCTTTCTTT
TRBD2,TRBV7-3,TRBJ2-7,.,CASSSGLAGVHEQYF,TGTGCCAGCAGCTCCGGACTAGCGGGAGTCCACGAGCAGTACTTC
.,TRBV27,TRBJ2-1,.,CASSLGDSSDNEQFF,TGTGCCAGCAGCCTGGGAGACTCCTCGGACAATGAGCAGTTCTTC
TRBD2,TRBV14,TRBJ2-7,.,CASSRRTLGRFAGEEQYF,TGTGCCAGCAGCCGACGGACTCTCGGGAGGTTCGCCGGTGAGGAGCAGTACTTC
TRBD1,TRBV10-3,TRBJ2-7,.,CAISTGQGHEQYF,TGTGCCATCAGTACCGGACAGGGCCACGAGCAGTACTTC
TRBD2,TRBV7-2,TRBJ2-1,.,CASSLVASGVGNEQFF,TGTGCCAGCAGCTTAGTTGCTAGCGGAGTGGGAAATGAGCAGTTCTTC
TRBD1,TRBV4-3,TRBJ1-2,once,CASSQDWLQGNYGYTF,TGCGCCAGCAGCCAAGATTGGCTACAGGGGAACTATGGCTACACCTTC
.,TRBV28,TRBJ1-4,few,CASSEGRDEKLFF,TGTGCCAGCAGTGAAGGGAGGGATGAAAAACTGTTTTTT
.,TRBV19,TRBJ1-5,.,CASSNSGWAGNQPQHF,TGTGCCAGTAGTAACAGTGGGTGGGCCGGCAATCAGCCCCAGCATTTT
.,TRBV19,TRBJ1-1,once,CASSIVQGNTEAFF,TGTGCCAGTAGTATAGTACAGGGGAACACTGAAGCTTTCTTT
TRBD2,TRBV19,TRBJ2-6,.,CASSMGLSRGANVLTF,TGTGCCAGTAGTATGGGACTATCCAGGGGGGCCAACGTCCTGACTTTC
.,TRBV11-2,TRBJ2-7,.,CASSLDSYEQYF,TGTGCCAGCAGCTTGGACTCGTACGAGCAGTACTTC
TRBD2,TRBV7-9,TRBJ2-1,.,CSSRSLANEQFF,TGTTCCAGCAGGTCACTAGCGAATGAGCAGTTCTTC
TRBD1,TRBV7-6,TRBJ1-2,.,CASSQGQTNYGYTF,TGTGCCAGCAGCCAGGGACAGACTAACTATGGCTACACCTTC
TRBD1,TRBV5-5,TRBJ2-5,once,CASSSPTGTGQETQYF,TGTGCCAGCAGCTCCCCGACCGGGACAGGGCAAGAGACCCAGTACTTC
TRBD2,TRBV7-8,TRBJ2-7,.,CASSLRRENYEQYF,TGTGCCAGCAGCTTAAGGCGGGAGAATTACGAGCAGTACTTC
TRBD1,TRBV14,TRBJ1-4,.,CASSQRTGKNEKLFF,TGTGCCAGCAGCCAACGGACAGGGAAGAATGAAAAACTGTTTTTT
TRBD1,TRBV7-3,TRBJ1-2,.,CASSLGPGGGYGYTF,TGTGCCAGCAGCTTAGGGCCAGGGGGCGGCTATGGCTACACCTTC
.,TRBV4-1,TRBJ2-3,.,CASSLPTRPTVRDTDTQYF,TGCGCCAGCAGCCTACCAACCCGCCCGACAGTGCGGGACACAGATACGCAGTATTTT
TRBD1,TRBV6-5,TRBJ1-1,.,CASSTKQGAGTEAFF,TGTGCCAGCAGTACCAAACAGGGGGCCGGCACTGAAGCTTTCTTT
.,TRBV5-6,TRBJ2-7,.,CASSPTIGGTGSYEQYF,TGTGCCAGCAGCCCGACCATAGGCGGCACGGGTTCCTACGAGCAGTACTTC
.,TRBV27,TRBJ2-1,once,CASSFGYSNEQFF,TGTGCCAGCAGTTTCGGTTACTCCAATGAGCAGTTCTTC
TRBD1,TRBV2,TRBJ1-1,.,CASSVTGYTEAFF,TGTGCCAGCAGCGTGACAGGGTACACTGAAGCTTTCTTT
TRBD1,TRBV6-5,TRBJ1-2,.,CASSYSSGGLGYTF,TGTGCCAGCAGTTACTCATCAGGGGGCCTTGGCTACACCTTC